This T cell receptor beta chain derives from a study of a mutant IDH1 vaccine in newly diagnosed glioma. Time point here: week 47, end of study. A single vaccine dose contained 300 ug of mutant IDH1 20-mer peptide, and topical imiquimod was used with it. Using immunoSEQ multiplex PCR, the repertoire was profiled, and TCRdb retains in-frame clones only, with some absent. The data show tens of thousands of clones, 65% seen once. On this clone: Its antigen remains unknown.

The source material was peripheral blood mononuclear cells (PBMCs), sampled from a glioma patient whose treatment included an IDH1 peptide vaccine. This receptor was identified in a man aged 40-55 years with glioma. Some clones in this sample may be carry-over from other donors' samples.

This CDR3 reads CASSSDREWETQYF. CDR3 coding DNA: TGTGCCAGCAGTTCGGACAGGGAATGGGAGACCCAGTACTTC. The chain recombines TRBV25-1 with TRBJ2-5; 8 bases align to TRBD1. The CDR3 has 14 residues. V dropped 5 bases and J dropped 5; count of bases not matched to a gene: 7. The germline V gene has CDR1 MGHDK and CDR2 SYGVNS.